This record concerns one TCR beta chain sequence. The antigen is unknown. CDR1 SNHLY and CDR2 FYNNEI come from the germline V gene. V was cut by 2 bases and J by 8 bases, with 15 bases left in between. CDR3 size: 15 residues. This specimen comes from a study of cytomegalovirus exposure and HLA in healthy donors. Study-wide findings and caveats: Most TCR sequences were seen very rarely across donors, but some public TCRs occurred in many.

Clones were sequenced by immunoSEQ multiplex PCR, and TCRdb holds only the in-frame ones, with some missing. The sample lists 150,000 to 200,000 clones, 89% seen once, with approximately 10% in the top ten. This sequence originates from a woman between 18 and 29 years old in good health and CMV-seropositive. V gene TRBV2 combines with J gene TRBJ1-4, with D unclear. Sequencing used PBMCs. The chain's CDR3 is CASSESWRAEEKLFF. The CDR3 DNA reads TGTGCCAGCAGTGAATCGTGGAGGGCGGAAGAAAAACTGTTTTTT.